This passage covers 13 T cell receptor beta chains from one sample sequenced in a study of T cells in Graves' hyperthyroidism and ophthalmopathy. From RNA transcripts, TCR beta CDR3 regions were amplified. TCR CDR3 regions were first amplified by RT-PCR with HTBI primers. TCRdb re-derived calls from the multiplex PCR reads in MiXCR, one entry per CDR3 protein. This sample has fewer than 550,000 distinct CDR3 sequences, with approximately 14% found just once. The sequenced material came from blood. All receptors come from a young woman with Graves' hyperthyroidism.

This clonotype turned up a few times. The gene calls are TRBV4-1 and TRBJ2-7; D unresolved. Trimming took off 1 base at V and 4 bases at J, with 11 bases between the two ends. Germline V gene lookup returns CDR1 MGHRA and CDR2 YSYEKL. CDR3 length equals 14 residues. The CDR3 sequence is CASSQGPVEYEQYF. The CDR3 DNA reads as TGCGCCAGCAGCCAAGGGCCGGTCGAGTACGAGCAGTACTTC.

This clonotype was seen ten or more times. This chain links TRBV10-3 with TRBJ2-4, with D hard to call. V shed 1 base and J shed 3 bases, with 10 bases lying between them. The CDR3 is made up of 15 amino acids. The V gene's germline CDR1 is ENHRY and CDR2 SYGVKD. The DNA of the CDR3 is TGTGCCATCAGTGAGTGGCAGGAAGGCAAAAACATTCAGTACTTC. It yields the protein CAISEWQEGKNIQYF.

The table lists this clonotype with many counts. The chain carries TRBV3-1 and TRBJ2-3, with D perhaps matching TRBD2 (5 bases). Germline V gives CDR1 LGHDT, CDR2 YNNKEL (reference sequence). V gave up 4 bases and J gave up 6 bases, with 14 bases separating them. The CDR3 has 14 amino acids. The CDR3 loop reads CASSPDSPMDTQYF. The CDR3 bases are TGTGCCAGCAGCCCGGACTCGCCGATGGATACGCAGTATTTT.

This clonotype was observed a few times. The genes are TRBV6-2 or TRBV6-3 and TRBJ2-5; D is perhaps TRBD1 (6 bases). The CDR3 is 13 amino acids. Trimming cost V 0 bases and J 5 bases, with 7 bases left between them. Looked up from germline, CDR1 is MNHEY and CDR2 is SVGEGT. CDR3 region: CASSYSRGETQYF. For the CDR3, the DNA is TGTGCCAGCAGTTACTCGAGGGGGGAGACCCAGTACTTC.

This clonotype has only a few counts. The V call is TRBV19, the J call TRBJ1-1; tentative D call: TRBD1 (5 bases). Per germline, CDR1 LNHDA and CDR2 SQIVND (reference sequence). Deletions cut 8 bases from V and 4 bases from J, with 14 bases between. The length of the CDR3 is 13 residues. CDR3 residues: CASGWGGITEAFF. The CDR3 nucleotides are TGTGCCAGTGGATGGGGGGGGATCACTGAAGCTTTCTTT.

This clonotype was counted between two and nine times. This CDR3 is CASSLLVIGDHSYNEQFF. As DNA, the CDR3 is TGTGCCAGCAGTTTATTAGTAATCGGGGACCACTCCTACAATGAGCAGTTCTTC. This sequence joins TRBV28 and TRBJ2-1; perhaps D is TRBD1 or TRBD2 (5 bases each). There are 18 residues in the CDR3. The V gene's germline CDR1 is MDHEN and CDR2 SYDVKM. V was cut by 1 base and J by 0 bases, with 16 bases left in between.

J is TRBJ2-1 and V is TRBV4-2, with D uncertain. The V end was cut by 0 bases, the J end by 6 bases, with 21 bases between. This CDR3 contains 18 residues. CDR1 is LGHNA, CDR2 YNFKEQ, per germline. CDR3 nucleotides: TGTGCCAGCAGCCAAGATCCTCTGGTCACTCTAGAGTTCAATGAGCAGTTCTTC. Translation: CASSQDPLVTLEFNEQFF.

The rearrangement uses TRBV6-1 and TRBJ2-1; 7 bases map to TRBD1. V lost 1 base and J lost 5; bases outside the gene matches: 2. Germline CDR1 is MNHNS and CDR2 is SASEGT. The CDR3 has 14 amino acids. CDR3 sequence reads: CASSEEGANNEQFF. The CDR3 DNA sequence: TGTGCCAGCAGTGAAGAGGGGGCGAACAATGAGCAGTTCTTC.

This clonotype has ten or more counts. The V call is TRBV28, the J call TRBJ1-2, with 10 bases fitting TRBD1. The CDR3 is 16 residues long. V was clipped by 5 bases and J by 3 bases; unmatched bases: 9. From germline, CDR1 is MDHEN and CDR2 SYDVKM. Here the CDR3 reads CASSLSVTGGDYGYTF. CDR3 DNA: TGTGCCAGCAGTCTATCTGTGACAGGGGGCGACTATGGCTACACCTTC.

This clonotype was seen a handful of times. J is TRBJ2-1 and V is TRBV10-3; 7 bases are shared with TRBD2. From germline, CDR1 is ENHRY and CDR2 SYGVKD. CDR3 length: 11 residues. V dropped 11 bases and J dropped 7; count of bases not matched to a gene: 5. The CDR3 bases are TGTGCCGCAAGACTAGCAAATGAGCAGTTCTTC. Translation: CAARLANEQFF.

This clonotype was seen repeatedly, ten times or more. The chain couples TRBV29-1 to TRBJ1-1; TRBD1 might be the D (6 bases). V dropped 8 bases and J dropped 1 base, with 17 bases sitting between them. The CDR3 is 14 residues long. Germline V lookup: CDR1 SQVTM, CDR2 ANQGSEA. CDR3 amino acids: CSHRGGGRNTEAFF. The CDR3 coding sequence is TGCAGCCACCGTGGAGGGGGGAGGAACACTGAAGCTTTCTTT.

This chain uses TRBV4-1 with TRBJ1-1; TRBD1 matches at 7 bases. The CDR3 extends over 18 amino acids. CDR1 MGHRA and CDR2 YSYEKL come from the germline V gene. J was trimmed by 0 bases and V by 0 bases; bases with no gene match: 10. The CDR3 here is CASSQDPAATGLNTEAFF. The CDR3 DNA follows: TGCGCCAGCAGCCAAGATCCCGCCGCGACAGGGCTGAACACTGAAGCTTTCTTT.

This clonotype was counted many times. The chain links TRBV29-1 to TRBJ2-3; maybe TRBD1 (6 bases). The germline V gene has CDR1 SQVTM and CDR2 ANQGSEA. The V end was cut by 6 bases, the J end by 4 bases, with 14 bases between. CDR3 size: 13 residues. The CDR3 loop is CSVPAEGADTQYF. The CDR3 DNA sequence: TGCAGCGTCCCTGCCGAGGGGGCAGATACGCAGTATTTT.